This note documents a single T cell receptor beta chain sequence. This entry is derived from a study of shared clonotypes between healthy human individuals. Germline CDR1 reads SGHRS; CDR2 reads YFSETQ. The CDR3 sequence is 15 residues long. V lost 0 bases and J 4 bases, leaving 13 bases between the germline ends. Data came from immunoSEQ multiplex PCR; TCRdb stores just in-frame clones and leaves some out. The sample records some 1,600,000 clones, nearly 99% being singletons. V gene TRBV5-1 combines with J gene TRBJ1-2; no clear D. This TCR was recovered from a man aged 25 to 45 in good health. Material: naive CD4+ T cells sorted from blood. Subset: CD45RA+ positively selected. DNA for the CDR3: TGCGCCAGCAGCTTGGGGGCCTCCGAGGGCTATGGCTACACCTTC. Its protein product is CASSLGASEGYGYTF.